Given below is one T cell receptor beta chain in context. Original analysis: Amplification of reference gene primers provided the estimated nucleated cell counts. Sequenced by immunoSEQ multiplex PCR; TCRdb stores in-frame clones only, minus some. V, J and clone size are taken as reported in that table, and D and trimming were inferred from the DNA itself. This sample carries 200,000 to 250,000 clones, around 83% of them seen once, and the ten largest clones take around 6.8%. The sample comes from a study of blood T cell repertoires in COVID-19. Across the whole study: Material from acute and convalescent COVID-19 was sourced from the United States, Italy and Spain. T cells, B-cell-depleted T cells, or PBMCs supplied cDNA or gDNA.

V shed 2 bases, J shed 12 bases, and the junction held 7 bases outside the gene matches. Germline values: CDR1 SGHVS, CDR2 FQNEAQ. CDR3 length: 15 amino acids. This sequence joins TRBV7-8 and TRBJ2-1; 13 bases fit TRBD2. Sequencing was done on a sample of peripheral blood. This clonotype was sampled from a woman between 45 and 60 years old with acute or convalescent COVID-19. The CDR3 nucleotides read TGTGCCAGCAGCTTAAGGGGGGGACTAGCGGGGTCGCAGTTCTTC. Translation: CASSLRGGLAGSQFF.